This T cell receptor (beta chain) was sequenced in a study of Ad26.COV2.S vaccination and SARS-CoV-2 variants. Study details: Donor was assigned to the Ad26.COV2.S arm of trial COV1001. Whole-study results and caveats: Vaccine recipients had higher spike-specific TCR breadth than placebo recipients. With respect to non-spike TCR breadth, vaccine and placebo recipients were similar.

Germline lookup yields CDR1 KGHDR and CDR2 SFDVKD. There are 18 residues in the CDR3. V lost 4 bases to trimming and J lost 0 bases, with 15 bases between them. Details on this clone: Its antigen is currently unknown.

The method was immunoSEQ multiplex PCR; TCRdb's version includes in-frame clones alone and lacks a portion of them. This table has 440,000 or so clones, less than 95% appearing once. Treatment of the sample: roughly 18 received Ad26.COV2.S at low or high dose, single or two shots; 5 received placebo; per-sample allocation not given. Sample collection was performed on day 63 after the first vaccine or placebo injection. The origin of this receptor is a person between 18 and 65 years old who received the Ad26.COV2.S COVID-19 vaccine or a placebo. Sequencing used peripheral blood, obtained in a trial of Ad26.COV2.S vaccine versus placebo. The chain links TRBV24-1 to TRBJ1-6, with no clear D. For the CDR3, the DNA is TGTGCCACCAGTGAGTCTCAACCCAGGAGCTCCTATAATTCACCCCTCCACTTT. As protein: CATSESQPRSSYNSPLHF.